This T cell receptor (beta chain) was captured by sequencing in a study of T-cell reconstitution after alpha-beta-depleted transplantation in children (dated by TCRdb to the mid-2010s). General notes on the study: T-cell immune reconstitution after TCRalphabeta/CD19-depleted allogeneic hematopoietic cell transplantation in children was quantitatively tracked in the study by means of TCR repertoire profiling.

The sample holds a few counts of this clonotype. The specificity of this receptor is unknown. No qualities accompany the bases; no much larger clone lies one base away. Libraries came from PCR. Sequenced using an Illumina HiSeq 2500. TCR libraries were prepared with molecular barcoding, using unique molecular identifiers to normalize TCRbeta repertoire quantification. Clones were called with MiXCR by TCRdb after fastp trimmed the public reads at Q25, and only in-frame beta chains were retained. All rows with the same CDR3 protein become a single entry with the most common DNA and genes. Present in this sample are nearly 550,000 distinct CDR3 sequences, around 16% of which were seen just once. The ten largest clones add up to 3.3% of the sample. The origin of this receptor is a human donor who donated a stem cell graft to a child with acute lymphoblastic leukemia. Specimen: PBMCs from the stem cell graft donor, collected from the stem cell graft.

The CDR3: CASSQELGGYEQYF. The DNA sequence follows: TGTGCCAGCAGCCAAGAGTTGGGGGGGTACGAGCAGTACTTC. This chain joins TRBV4-2 to TRBJ2-7, and TRBD2 matches 7 of the central bases. After removal of 0 bases from V and 4 bases from J, the junction retains 3 bases not matched to a gene. The germline V gene supplies CDR1 LGHNA and CDR2 YNFKEQ. Spanning cysteine to phenylalanine, the CDR3 consists of 14 amino acids. Left in the record is the CDR3 DNA by itself, 42 bases read in frame from the first base.